This entry features one T cell receptor beta chain sequence. CDR3 length equals 13 residues. Looked up from germline, CDR1 is SNHLY and CDR2 is FYNNEI. V was shortened by 6 bases and J by 9 bases, with 12 bases between the two germline ends. This record comes from a study of blood T cell repertoires in COVID-19. Some clones are missing from TCRdb's copy, which holds only in-frame ones; the method was immunoSEQ multiplex PCR. The table has 400,000 to 450,000 clones, 70% to 90% seen once. The specimen sequenced was peripheral blood. This clonotype was obtained from a woman aged 45-59 years with COVID-19, enrolled during active disease. The chain has TRBV2 and TRBJ1-6; D perhaps matches TRBD1 (6 bases). CDR3 DNA sequence: TGTGCCAGCAGCCGACAGGTCGGTTCACCCCTCCACTTT. It codes for CASSRQVGSPLHF.